These 2 T cell receptor beta chains originate from one sample sequenced in a study of immune reconstitution after stem cell transplant in scleroderma. TCRdb reanalysed the RT-PCR reads using MiXCR and keeps one entry per CDR3 protein. The sample yields 3,000 to 4,500 distinct CDR3 sequences, roughly 6.6% seen once. The specimen was taken before or after autologous hematopoietic stem cell transplantation (not recorded which). These receptors all come from a female donor with systemic sclerosis.

This clonotype is labeled medium-sized (0.01 to 0.1%). The rearrangement uses TRBV27 and TRBJ2-2, with 7 bases identical to TRBD2. The CDR3 is 13 residues long. Per the germline V gene, CDR1 is MNHEY and CDR2 is SMNVEV (reference sequence). V was clipped by 3 bases and J by 7 bases; unmatched bases: 2. CDR3 protein: CASSLRGNGELFF. CDR3 bases: TGTGCCAGCAGTTTGCGGGGGAACGGGGAGCTGTTTTTT.

Sample share makes this clonotype medium-sized. At one boundary the junction diverges from the germline segment, which might be a read error. This rearrangement joins TRBV7-7 to TRBJ2-4; possibly TRBD2 for D (6 bases). Germline V gene data show CDR1 as SSHAT and CDR2 as FNYEAQ (reference sequence). CDR3 length: 13 residues. For the CDR3, the DNA is TGTGCTAGCAGCTTAGGGCAGGGAGGCATTCAGTACTTC. Translated: CASSLGQGGIQYF. Full variable domain (outside the CDR3, taken from reference TRBV7-7 and TRBJ2-4): GAGVSQSPRYKVTKRGQDVTLRCDPISSHATLYWYQQALGQGPEFLTYFNYEAQPDKSGLPSDRFSAERPEGSISTLTIQRTEQRDSAMYRCASSLGQGGIQYFGAGTRLSVL.